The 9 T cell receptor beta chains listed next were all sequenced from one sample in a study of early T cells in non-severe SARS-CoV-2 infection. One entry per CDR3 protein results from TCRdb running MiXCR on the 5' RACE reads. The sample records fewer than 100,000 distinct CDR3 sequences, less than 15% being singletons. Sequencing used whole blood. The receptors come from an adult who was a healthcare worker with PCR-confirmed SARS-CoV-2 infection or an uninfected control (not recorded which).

The CDR3 DNA reads TGTGCCAGCAGCTCCTGGGACAGGGAGCCCGAGCAGTACTTC. It yields the protein CASSSWDREPEQYF. The V gene is TRBV7-6, the J gene TRBJ2-7; 9 nucleotides align to TRBD1. V shed 4 bases, J shed 6 bases, and the junction held 7 bases outside the gene matches. In germline, CDR1 is SGHVS, CDR2 FNYEAQ. The CDR3 has 14 residues.

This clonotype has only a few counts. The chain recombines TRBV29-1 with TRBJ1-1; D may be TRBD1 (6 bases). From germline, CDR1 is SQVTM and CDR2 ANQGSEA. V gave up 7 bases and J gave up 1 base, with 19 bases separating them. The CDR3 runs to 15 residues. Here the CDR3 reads CSAAWDNRRNTEAFF. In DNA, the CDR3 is TGCAGCGCCGCCTGGGACAATCGCCGGAACACTGAAGCTTTCTTT.

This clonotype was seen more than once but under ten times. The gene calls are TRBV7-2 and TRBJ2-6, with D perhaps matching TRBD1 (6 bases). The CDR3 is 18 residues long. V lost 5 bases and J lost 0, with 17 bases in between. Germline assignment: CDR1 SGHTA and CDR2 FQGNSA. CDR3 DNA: TGTGCCAGCAGCCAGTGGACAGTTCTATCCTCTGGGGCCAACGTCCTGACTTTC. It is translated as CASSQWTVLSSGANVLTF.

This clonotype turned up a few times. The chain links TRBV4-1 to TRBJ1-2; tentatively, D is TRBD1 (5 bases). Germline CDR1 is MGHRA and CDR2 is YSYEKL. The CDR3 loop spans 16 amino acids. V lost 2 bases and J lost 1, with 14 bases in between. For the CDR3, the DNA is TGCGCCAGCAGCCAACCCTGGGGGAGAAATAACTATGGCTACACCTTC. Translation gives CASSQPWGRNNYGYTF.

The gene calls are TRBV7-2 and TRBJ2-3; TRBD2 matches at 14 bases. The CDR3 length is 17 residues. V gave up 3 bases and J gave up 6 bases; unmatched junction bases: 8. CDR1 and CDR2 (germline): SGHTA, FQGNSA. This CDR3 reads CASSFRLAGGIKDTQYF. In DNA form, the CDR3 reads TGTGCCAGCAGCTTCCGACTAGCGGGGGGGATAAAGGATACGCAGTATTTT.

The CDR3 spells CASSLGGGLSLQETQYF. For the CDR3, the DNA is TGTGCCAGCAGCCTTGGGGGGGGGTTGAGCCTCCAAGAGACCCAGTACTTC. The chain is built from TRBV11-2 and TRBJ2-5; 7 nucleotides agree with TRBD2. J was trimmed by 1 base and V by 5 bases; bases with no gene match: 13. Germline V CDR1 and CDR2: SGHAT, FQNNGV. The CDR3 length is 17 residues.

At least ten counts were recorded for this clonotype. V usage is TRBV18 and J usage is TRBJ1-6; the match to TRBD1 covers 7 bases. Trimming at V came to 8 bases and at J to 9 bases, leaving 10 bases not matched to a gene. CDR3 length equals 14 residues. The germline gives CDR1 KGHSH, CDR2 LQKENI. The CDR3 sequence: CASASDREFSPLHF. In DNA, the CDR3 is TGTGCCAGCGCAAGCGACAGGGAGTTTTCACCCCTCCACTTT.

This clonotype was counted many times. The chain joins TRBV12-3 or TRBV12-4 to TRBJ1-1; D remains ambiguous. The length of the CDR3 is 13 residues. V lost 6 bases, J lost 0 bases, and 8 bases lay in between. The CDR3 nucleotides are TGTGCCAGCAGAGCCGAAGTGAACACTGAAGCTTTCTTT. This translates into CASRAEVNTEAFF.

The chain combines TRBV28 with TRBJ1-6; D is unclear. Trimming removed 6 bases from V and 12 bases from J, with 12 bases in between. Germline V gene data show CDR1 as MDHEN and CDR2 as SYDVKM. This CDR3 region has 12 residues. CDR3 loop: CASSVVGLPLHF. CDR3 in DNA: TGTGCCAGCAGCGTTGTAGGCCTACCCCTCCACTTT.